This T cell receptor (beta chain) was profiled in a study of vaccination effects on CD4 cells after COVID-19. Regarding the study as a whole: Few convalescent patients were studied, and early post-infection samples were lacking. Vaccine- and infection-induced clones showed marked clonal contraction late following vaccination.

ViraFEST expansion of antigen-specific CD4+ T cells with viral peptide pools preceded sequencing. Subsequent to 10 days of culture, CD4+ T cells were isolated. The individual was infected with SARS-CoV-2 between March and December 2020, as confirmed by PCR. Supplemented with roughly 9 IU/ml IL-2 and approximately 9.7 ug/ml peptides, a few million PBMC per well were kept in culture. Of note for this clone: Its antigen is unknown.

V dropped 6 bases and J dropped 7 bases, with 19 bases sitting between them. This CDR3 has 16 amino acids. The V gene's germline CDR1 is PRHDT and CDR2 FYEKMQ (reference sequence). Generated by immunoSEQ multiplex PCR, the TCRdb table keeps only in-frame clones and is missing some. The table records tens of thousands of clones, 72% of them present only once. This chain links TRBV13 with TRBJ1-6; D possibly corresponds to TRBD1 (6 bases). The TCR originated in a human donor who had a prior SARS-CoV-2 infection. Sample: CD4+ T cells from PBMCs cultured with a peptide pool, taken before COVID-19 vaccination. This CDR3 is CASRSYSGVINSPLHF. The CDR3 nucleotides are TGTGCCAGCAGATCGTATTCAGGGGTTATCAATTCACCCCTCCACTTT.